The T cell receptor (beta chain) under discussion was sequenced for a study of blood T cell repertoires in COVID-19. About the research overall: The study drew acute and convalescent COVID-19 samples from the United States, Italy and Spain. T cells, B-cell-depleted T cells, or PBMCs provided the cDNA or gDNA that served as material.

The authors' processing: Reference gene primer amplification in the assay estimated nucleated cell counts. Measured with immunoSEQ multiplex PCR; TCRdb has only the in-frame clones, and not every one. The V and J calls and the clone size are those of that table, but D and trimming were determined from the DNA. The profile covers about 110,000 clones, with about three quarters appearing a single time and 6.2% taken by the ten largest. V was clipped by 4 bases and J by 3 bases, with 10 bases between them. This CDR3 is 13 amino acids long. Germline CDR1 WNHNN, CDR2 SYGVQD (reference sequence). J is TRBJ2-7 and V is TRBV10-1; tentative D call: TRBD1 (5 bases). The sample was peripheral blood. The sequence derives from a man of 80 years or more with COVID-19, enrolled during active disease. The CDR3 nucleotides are TGCGCCAGCAGTGGACAGAATAGCTACGAGCAGTACTTC. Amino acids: CASSGQNSYEQYF.